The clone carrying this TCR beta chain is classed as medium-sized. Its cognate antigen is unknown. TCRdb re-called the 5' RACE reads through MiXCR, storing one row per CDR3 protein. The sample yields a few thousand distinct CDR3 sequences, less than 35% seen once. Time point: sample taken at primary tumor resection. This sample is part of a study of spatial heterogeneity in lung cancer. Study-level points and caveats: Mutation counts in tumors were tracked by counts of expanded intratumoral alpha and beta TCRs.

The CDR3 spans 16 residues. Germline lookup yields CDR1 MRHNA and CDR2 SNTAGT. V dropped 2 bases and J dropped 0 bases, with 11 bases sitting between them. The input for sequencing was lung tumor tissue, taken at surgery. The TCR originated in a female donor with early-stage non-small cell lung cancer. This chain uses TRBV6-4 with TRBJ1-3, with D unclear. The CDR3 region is CASSDGRTLSGNTIYF. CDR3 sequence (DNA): TGTGCCAGCAGTGACGGCAGGACGCTCTCTGGAAACACCATATATTTT.